These 16 T cell receptor beta chains originate from one sample sequenced in a study of T cells after posttransplantation cyclophosphamide. Sequencing used immunoSEQ multiplex PCR; TCRdb keeps in-frame clones, though not all of them. Recorded here are tens of thousands of clones, with no singletons, and the ten leading clones hold 4% to 5.5%. The sample taken for sequencing was PBMCs. These TCRs come from a woman in her twenties or thirties in good health and a related stem cell transplant donor.

This clone was recorded at least ten times. This chain links TRBV19 with TRBJ1-5; tentatively, D is TRBD1 (6 bases). The V gene's germline CDR1 is LNHDA and CDR2 SQIVND (reference sequence). The CDR3 runs 15 residues. Between the trimmed V and J ends, which lost 3 bases and 0 bases, there was a span of 9 bases. The CDR3: CASSIWTDSNQPQHF. The CDR3 DNA reads as TGTGCCAGTAGTATTTGGACAGATAGCAATCAGCCCCAGCATTTT.

Many counts were recorded for this clone. The chain employs TRBV9 and TRBJ2-1; 10 bases match TRBD2. Germline CDR1 reads SGDLS; CDR2 reads YYNGEE. The CDR3 spans 14 residues. V lost 0 bases, J lost 13 bases, and 7 bases stayed unmatched. This CDR3 reads CASSVGEAGGPQFF. CDR3 bases: TGTGCCAGCAGCGTAGGGGAAGCGGGGGGGCCACAGTTCTTC.

This clone has a count of ten or more. This sequence joins TRBV7-3 and TRBJ1-1, with 7 bases lining up with TRBD1. After removal of 5 bases from V and 5 bases from J, the junction contained 8 bases not matched to a gene. CDR3 length equals 14 residues. The germline CDR1 and CDR2 sequences are SGHTA and FQGTGA. The CDR3 coding sequence is TGTGCCAGCAGCAAAACAGGGGCAGAAACTGAAGCTTTCTTT. Protein: CASSKTGAETEAFF.

This clone has ten or more counts. The chain carries TRBV6-1 and TRBJ2-3, with TRBD2 matching 13 bases. V trimming: 5 bases; J trimming: 4 bases; junction bases outside the gene matches: 0. The germline gives CDR1 MNHNS, CDR2 SASEGT. The CDR3 has 14 amino acids. CDR3 in DNA: TGTGCCAGCAGTACTAGCGGGGGGGCAGATACGCAGTATTTT. Protein: CASSTSGGADTQYF.

This clone occurred many times. The CDR3 is CASGTQGGAGYTF. The CDR3 DNA sequence: TGTGCCAGCGGAACACAGGGAGGGGCTGGCTACACCTTC. The chain recombines TRBV2 with TRBJ1-2; possible D gene TRBD1, 6 bases. Between the trimmed V and J ends, which lost 8 bases and 7 bases, there was a span of 17 bases. The germline V gene has CDR1 SNHLY and CDR2 FYNNEI. The CDR3 runs to 13 residues.

V and J are TRBV23-1 and TRBJ2-3; 12 nucleotides agree with TRBD2. TRBV23-1 is flagged as an ORF with uncertain function. V shed 0 bases and J 3 bases; nucleotides not matched to a gene: 1. This CDR3 is built from 16 residues. The CDR3 coding sequence is TGCGCCAGCAGTCAATCGCTAGCGGGGGGGACAGATACGCAGTATTTT. Encoded protein: CASSQSLAGGTDTQYF.

In its sample, this clone was seen many times. The chain uses TRBV10-3 and TRBJ2-1; D is undetermined. Germline CDR1 reads ENHRY; CDR2 reads SYGVKD. V was clipped by 0 bases and J by 5 bases, with 11 bases between them. The CDR3 spans 15 residues. The CDR3 loop reads CAISESFSRHNEQFF. The CDR3 DNA is TGTGCCATCAGTGAGTCGTTTAGCAGACACAATGAGCAGTTCTTC.

This clone was observed at least ten times. The gene calls are TRBV28 and TRBJ1-1; D not certain. Germline V gene data show CDR1 as MDHEN and CDR2 as SYDVKM. V shed 11 bases and J shed 1 base, with 14 bases lying between them. The CDR3 covers 13 residues. This CDR3 is CAAQSRGNTEAFF. The CDR3, as DNA: TGTGCCGCTCAGTCCCGTGGGAACACTGAAGCTTTCTTT. Together with reference TRBV28 and TRBJ1-1, the CDR3 gives the full variable domain: DVKVTQSSRYLVKRTGEKVFLECVQDMDHENMFWYRQDPGLGLRLIYFSYDVKMKEKGDIPEGYSVSREKKERFSLILESASTNQTSMYLCAAQSRGNTEAFFGQGTRLTVV.

A few counts support this clone. The V and J genes are TRBV19 and TRBJ1-5, with D tentatively TRBD1 (5 bases). Germline V CDR1 and CDR2: LNHDA, SQIVND (reference sequence). Between the trimmed V and J ends, which lost 6 bases and 6 bases, there was a span of 12 bases. The CDR3 has 13 amino acids. CDR3 DNA sequence: TGTGCCAGTAGGTCGCAGGGCGGTCAGCCCCAGCATTTT. Amino acids: CASRSQGGQPQHF.

This clone was found many times. The gene calls are TRBV5-1 and TRBJ2-6, with 8 bases that match TRBD2. Germline V CDR1 and CDR2: SGHRS, YFSETQ. CDR3 length: 17 amino acids. Trimming at V came to 0 bases and at J to 3 bases, leaving 5 bases not matched to a gene. CDR3 sequence reads: CASSLVGGAGGANVLTF. The CDR3 DNA sequence: TGCGCCAGCAGCTTGGTCGGGGGGGCAGGTGGGGCCAACGTCCTGACTTTC.

This clone was detected many times. The chain couples TRBV4-3 to TRBJ2-1, with D uncertain. V was clipped by 0 bases and J by 4 bases, with 16 bases between them. Germline assignment: CDR1 LGHNA and CDR2 YSLEER. CDR3 length equals 17 residues. As DNA, the CDR3 is TGCGCCAGCAGCCAAGATCTAGTTCTTAGGTCGTACAATGAGCAGTTCTTC. Protein sequence: CASSQDLVLRSYNEQFF.

This clone was detected many times. The chain has TRBV13 and TRBJ2-7; 9 nucleotides align to TRBD1. After removal of 7 bases from V and 6 bases from J, the junction contained 10 bases not matched to a gene. Germline V gene data show CDR1 as PRHDT and CDR2 as FYEKMQ (reference sequence). The CDR3 totals 14 residues. CDR3 in amino acids: CASTLGDRVLEQYF. Written as DNA, the CDR3 is TGTGCCAGCACCCTCGGGGACAGGGTGCTCGAGCAGTACTTC.

This clone was counted ten times or more. J is TRBJ1-1 and V is TRBV10-3; tentatively, D is TRBD1 (5 bases). Per the germline V gene, CDR1 is ENHRY and CDR2 is SYGVKD. The CDR3 consists of 14 residues. Trimming removed 7 bases from V and 0 bases from J, with 12 bases in between. The CDR3 DNA is TGTGCCATCACTAGGGGTTTTCTGAACACTGAAGCTTTCTTT. Protein sequence: CAITRGFLNTEAFF.

This clone occurred many times. This sequence joins TRBV6-4 and TRBJ2-1, with a weak D call TRBD1 (6 bases). CDR1 and CDR2 (germline): MRHNA, SNTAGT. This CDR3 has 15 residues. V was shortened by 6 bases and J by 11 bases, with 23 bases between the two germline ends. The chain's CDR3 is CASSVTLGQNPKQFF. DNA for the CDR3: TGTGCCAGCAGCGTAACTTTAGGACAGAACCCCAAGCAGTTCTTC.

This clone was picked up many times. The chain uses TRBV18 and TRBJ1-6; D is perhaps TRBD1 (5 bases). Trimming pared 3 bases from V and 9 bases from J, leaving 18 bases between. The CDR3 runs 16 residues. Looked up from germline, CDR1 is KGHSH and CDR2 is LQKENI. The CDR3 sequence: CASSPLGRGLSSPLHF. The CDR3 DNA is TGTGCCAGCTCACCCCTCGGGAGGGGCCTATCTTCACCCCTCCACTTT.

This clone has a handful of counts. V and J are TRBV11-2 and TRBJ2-7, with D maybe TRBD1 (5 bases). Germline lookup yields CDR1 SGHAT and CDR2 FQNNGV. The V end was cut by 6 bases, the J end by 0 bases, with 6 bases between. The CDR3 has 12 residues. This CDR3 reads CASRDNSYEQYF. CDR3 coding DNA: TGTGCCAGCAGGGACAACTCCTACGAGCAGTACTTC. The full variable domain, in which reference TRBV11-2 and TRBJ2-7 provide the parts outside the CDR3, is EAGVAQSPRYKIIEKRQSVAFWCNPISGHATLYWYQQILGQGPKLLIQFQNNGVVDDSQLPKDRFSAERLKGVDSTLKIQPAKLEDSAVYLCASRDNSYEQYFGPGTRLTVT.